Following are 21 T cell receptor beta chains from one sample sequenced in a study of Ad26.COV2.S vaccination and SARS-CoV-2 variants. The repertoire was sequenced with immunoSEQ multiplex PCR; TCRdb's copy has only in-frame clones and lacks some. Among about 180,000 clones listed, around 88% were seen once. The sequenced sample was peripheral blood, obtained after recovery from COVID-19. These receptors all come from a human donor who had recovered from COVID-19.

The chain carries TRBV30 and TRBJ1-1, with TRBD1 matching 9 bases. The germline V gene has CDR1 GTSNPN and CDR2 SVGIG (reference sequence). The CDR3 totals 16 residues. Trimming cost V 5 bases and J 2 bases; bases outside gene matches: 12. In DNA, the CDR3 is TGTGCCTGGTTAACAGGGGGCGTATTAATCAACACTGAAGCTTTCTTT. This encodes CAWLTGGVLINTEAFF.

V is TRBV6-5 and J is TRBJ1-4; weak D call: TRBD1 (5 bases). With 6 bases removed from V and 5 bases from J, the gap between germline ends came to 13 bases. The germline gives CDR1 MNHEY, CDR2 SVGAGI. The CDR3 has 14 residues. CDR3 region: CASSRGRMNEKLFF. DNA of the CDR3: TGTGCCAGCAGCCGGGGCAGGATGAATGAAAAACTGTTTTTT.

This rearrangement joins TRBV19 to TRBJ2-2; no firm D call. V was shortened by 3 bases and J by 6 bases, with 8 bases between the two germline ends. There are 13 residues in the CDR3. Germline CDR1 LNHDA, CDR2 SQIVND (reference sequence). CDR3: CASSMRWAGELFF. The CDR3 bases are TGTGCCAGTAGTATGCGGTGGGCCGGGGAGCTGTTTTTT.

The rearrangement joins TRBV12-3 or TRBV12-4 to TRBJ1-5; possible D gene TRBD1, 5 bases. V dropped 4 bases and J dropped 4 bases, with 8 bases sitting between them. The CDR3 loop spans 13 amino acids. CDR3 protein: CASSSGGNQPQHF. The CDR3, as DNA: TGTGCCAGCAGTTCCGGGGGGAATCAGCCCCAGCATTTT.

The chain recombines TRBV3-1 (or the pseudogene TRBV3-2) with TRBJ2-3, with D perhaps matching TRBD2 (5 bases). Trimming left V 0 bases short and J 0 bases short, with 16 bases between. CDR3 size: 18 residues. Per germline, CDR1 LGHDT and CDR2 YNNKEL (reference sequence). Here the CDR3 DNA reads TGTGCCAGCAGCCAAGATTTCCTAGCTGACTCTAGCACAGATACGCAGTATTTT. Protein: CASSQDFLADSSTDTQYF.

In this sample, this clone turned up a few times. The chain employs TRBV7-2 and TRBJ2-3, with 7 positions matching TRBD2. Trimming cost V 2 bases and J 6 bases; bases outside gene matches: 8. The CDR3 sequence is 15 residues long. Looked up from germline, CDR1 is SGHTA and CDR2 is FQGNSA. CDR3 in amino acids: CASSLKTQGGDTQYF. The CDR3 nucleotides are TGTGCCAGCAGCTTAAAAACGCAGGGAGGGGATACGCAGTATTTT.

This chain joins TRBV9 and TRBJ2-7; D gene uncertain. V was trimmed by 0 bases and J by 4 bases, leaving 11 bases between them. The CDR3 totals 14 residues. CDR1 and CDR2 (germline): SGDLS, YYNGEE. Here the CDR3 reads CASSVGLGAYEQYF. The CDR3 region has the DNA TGTGCCAGCAGCGTAGGTCTAGGAGCGTACGAGCAGTACTTC.

V usage is TRBV11-1 and J usage is TRBJ1-1; unclear D gene. The CDR3 has 12 amino acids. With 1 base removed from V and 7 bases from J, the gap between germline ends came to 7 bases. Germline loops: CDR1 SGHAT, CDR2 FQDESV (reference sequence). The CDR3 loop is CASSLVGFEAFF. The CDR3 DNA is TGTGCCAGCAGCTTAGTAGGGTTTGAAGCTTTCTTT.

The V and J genes are TRBV4-1 and TRBJ2-7, with D perhaps TRBD1 or TRBD2 (6 bases each). Trimming left V 0 bases short and J 3 bases short, with 12 bases between. Germline assignment: CDR1 MGHRA and CDR2 YSYEKL. The CDR3 has 15 residues. The CDR3 nucleotides read TGCGCCAGCAGCCAAGAGTATGGAGGGGGCTACGAGCAGTACTTC. Amino acid sequence: CASSQEYGGGYEQYF.

This chain joins TRBV7-8 and TRBJ1-5; D possibly corresponds to TRBD1 (6 bases). This CDR3 region has 13 residues. Per germline, CDR1 SGHVS and CDR2 FQNEAQ. The germline V and J ends were trimmed by 2 bases and 8 bases, with 10 bases remaining between them. The CDR3 is CASSLRGDKPQHF. CDR3 nucleotide sequence: TGTGCCAGCAGCTTAAGGGGGGATAAGCCCCAGCATTTT.

The chain employs TRBV6-5 and TRBJ2-1, with D possibly being TRBD2 (6 bases). The CDR3 sequence is 13 residues long. Germline V gives CDR1 MNHEY, CDR2 SVGAGI. V was cut by 0 bases and J by 10 bases, with 10 bases left in between. The CDR3 DNA follows: TGTGCCAGCAGTTACTCGATTGGGAGGGAGCAGTTCTTC. This gives the protein CASSYSIGREQFF.

The chain carries TRBV10-1 and TRBJ1-2; D gene unclear. Trimming stripped 6 bases from V and 3 bases from J, with 14 bases between. The CDR3 has 14 amino acids. CDR1 is WNHNN, CDR2 SYGVQD, per germline (reference sequence). CDR3 nucleotides: TGCGCCAGCAGCCCCATTTCAGGTTACTATGGCTACACCTTC. Its translation is CASSPISGYYGYTF.

The V call is TRBV12-2, the J call TRBJ1-6. TRBV12-2 is termed a pseudogene. The length of the CDR3 is 15 residues. The CDR3 sequence is CASRLARRAETPLHF. The DNA of the CDR3 is TGTGCAAGTCGCTTAGCCAGACGCGCCGAAACACCCCTCCACTTT.

This clone was observed once. The rearrangement joins TRBV7-9 to TRBJ1-1, with D possibly being TRBD1 (6 bases). Germline V gives CDR1 SEHNR, CDR2 FQNEAQ (reference sequence). V lost 3 bases and J lost 2, with 10 bases in between. The length of the CDR3 is 14 residues. The CDR3 loop reads CASSFGQINTEAFF. The CDR3 region has the DNA TGTGCCAGCAGCTTCGGACAGATAAACACTGAAGCTTTCTTT.

This clone was detected once. The V gene is TRBV5-1, the J gene TRBJ2-3; D perhaps matches TRBD2 (5 bases). The CDR3 totals 13 residues. From germline, CDR1 is SGHRS and CDR2 YFSETQ. V shed 4 bases and J shed 2 bases, with 8 bases lying between them. The CDR3 DNA reads as TGCGCCAGCAGCGAGCGGTACACAGATACGCAGTATTTT. Amino acid sequence: CASSERYTDTQYF. The full variable domain, in which reference TRBV5-1 and TRBJ2-3 provide the parts outside the CDR3, is KAGVTQTPRYLIKTRGQQVTLSCSPISGHRSVSWYQQTPGQGLQFLFEYFSETQRNKGNFPGRFSGRQFSNSRSEMNVSTLELGDSALYLCASSERYTDTQYFGPGTRLTVL.

This clone occurred a few times. The chain combines TRBV7-2 with TRBJ2-1; 11 positions agree with TRBD2. This CDR3 is built from 16 residues. V lost 2 bases, J lost 9 bases, and 9 bases stayed unmatched. Germline CDR1 reads SGHTA; CDR2 reads FQGNSA. CDR3 sequence: CASSLLSSGRWVEQFF. The CDR3, as DNA: TGTGCCAGCAGCTTACTCTCTAGCGGGAGGTGGGTTGAGCAGTTCTTC. The whole variable domain, filled in from reference TRBV7-2 and TRBJ2-1, reads GAGVSQSPSNKVTEKGKDVELRCDPISGHTALYWYRQSLGQGLEFLIYFQGNSAPDKSGLPSDRFSAERTGGSVSTLTIQRTQQEDSAVYLCASSLLSSGRWVEQFFGPGTRLTVL.

Note on this clone: One end of the junction varies from germline; a read error may be responsible. This sequence joins TRBV6-5 and TRBJ2-1; no firm D call. The V gene's germline CDR1 is MNHEY and CDR2 SVGAGI. This CDR3 has 13 amino acids. Here the CDR3 reads CASSSPSYHEQFF. CDR3 DNA: TGTGCCAGCAGCTCCCCCTCCTACCATGAGCAGTTCTTC.

The chain has TRBV2 and TRBJ2-7; tentatively, D is TRBD2 (6 bases). Germline-derived CDR1 and CDR2 are SNHLY and FYNNEI. CDR3 length: 13 residues. V lost 7 bases and J 1 base, leaving 11 bases between the germline ends. CDR3 region: CASTPGLSYEQYF. For the CDR3, the DNA is TGTGCCAGCACCCCGGGACTTTCCTACGAGCAGTACTTC.

The genes are TRBV30 and TRBJ1-5, with 9 bases identical to TRBD1. Germline V CDR1 and CDR2: GTSNPN, SVGIG (reference sequence). The CDR3 has 16 residues. J was trimmed by 5 bases and V by 2 bases; bases with no gene match: 10. CDR3 sequence reads: CAWSHSYRQGDQPQHF. CDR3 in DNA: TGTGCCTGGAGTCATTCCTATAGACAGGGGGATCAGCCCCAGCATTTT.

CDR3 DNA sequence: TGTGCCAGCAGTGACACAGGCTCCTCTGGAAACACCATATATTTT. It yields the protein CASSDTGSSGNTIYF. J is TRBJ1-3 and V is TRBV25-1, with a possible D match to TRBD1 (5 bases). Germline lookup yields CDR1 MGHDK and CDR2 SYGVNS. CDR3 size: 15 residues. Trimming removed 3 bases at V and 0 bases at J, with 9 bases between.

The V and J genes are TRBV27 and TRBJ2-1; D not certain. V was clipped by 7 bases and J by 4 bases, with 14 bases between them. CDR3 length: 14 residues. The germline V gene has CDR1 MNHEY and CDR2 SMNVEV (reference sequence). CDR3 bases: TGTGCCAGCAAAGGGTTGCCCCTATACAATGAGCAGTTCTTC. Protein sequence: CASKGLPLYNEQFF.